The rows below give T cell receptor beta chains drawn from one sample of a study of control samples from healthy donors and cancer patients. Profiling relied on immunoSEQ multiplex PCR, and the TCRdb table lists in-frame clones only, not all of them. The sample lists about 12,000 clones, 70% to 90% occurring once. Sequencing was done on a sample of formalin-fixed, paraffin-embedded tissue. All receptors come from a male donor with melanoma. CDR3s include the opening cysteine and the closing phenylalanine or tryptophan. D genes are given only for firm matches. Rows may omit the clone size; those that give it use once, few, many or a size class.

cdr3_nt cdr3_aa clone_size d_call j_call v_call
TGCAGCGTCGCTGCGGGGACTGAAGCTTTCTTT CSVAAGTEAFF . . TRBJ1-1 TRBV29-1
TGCGCCAGCAGCTTGGTAACAGCGGGAGGGAGGGGCTCCTACAATGAGCAGTTCTTC CASSLVTAGGRGSYNEQFF . TRBD2 TRBJ2-1 TRBV5-1
TGTGCCAGCAGCCCTGTAAGCGGGAACCAAGAGACCCAGTACTTC CASSPVSGNQETQYF . TRBD2 TRBJ2-5 TRBV11-1
TGTGCCAGCAGCAGGGAACTCGGGGCTGAAGCTTTCTTT CASSRELGAEAFF once . TRBJ1-1 TRBV7-8
TGTGCCAGCAGCCAAGATTCTGGACGGGAGTTTAAGGAGACCCAGTACTTC CASSQDSGREFKETQYF few . TRBJ2-5 TRBV14
TGTGCCAGCAGTGAAACTCAGGGACAGGGAGCTTGGGGCTACACCTTC CASSETQGQGAWGYTF . TRBD1 TRBJ1-2 TRBV2
TGCGCCAGCAGCTCCGGACTAGCGGGAGCAATCGGGGAGCTGTTTTTT CASSSGLAGAIGELFF . TRBD2 TRBJ2-2 TRBV5-1
TGTGCCAGCAGCTCCCGGGACAGGGCAAACAATGAGCAGTTCTTC CASSSRDRANNEQFF . TRBD1 TRBJ2-1 TRBV7-6
TGTGCCAGCAGCCGGGGGCTCCTCATGAACACTGAAGCTTTCTTT CASSRGLLMNTEAFF . . TRBJ1-1 TRBV27
TGTGCTAGCAGCCAGGACTACTACAATGAGCAGTTCTTC CASSQDYYNEQFF . . TRBJ2-1 TRBV7-7
TGTGCCAGCAGTTTAGGGACATTAAGTCCCTACGAGCAGTACTTC CASSLGTLSPYEQYF . . TRBJ2-7 TRBV27
TGTGCCAGCAGTTTACCGGCAGGGTCGGGTAATAATGAGCAGTTCTTC CASSLPAGSGNNEQFF . . TRBJ2-1 TRBV27
TGTGCCAGCACCCCGTGGGACAGGGATCACTATGGCTACACCTTC CASTPWDRDHYGYTF . TRBD1 TRBJ1-2 TRBV6-2/TRBV6-3
TGTGCCAGCAGCTCCGCACGGGCCGGGGAGCTGTTTTTT CASSSARAGELFF . . TRBJ2-2 TRBV7-3
TGCGCCAGCGCTCCTGGACCTTCATGGAATGAGCAGTTCTTC CASAPGPSWNEQFF . . TRBJ2-1 TRBV10-1
TGTGCCTCCCCCATGGGGGGTAGCGGCTACACCTTC CASPMGGSGYTF . . TRBJ1-2 TRBV30
TGTGCCAGCTCTACTAGCGGGAGTTCTGAGACCCAGTACTTC CASSTSGSSETQYF . TRBD2 TRBJ2-5 TRBV19
TGCGCCAGCAGGTTGGGACAAGCAACTAATGAAAAACTGTTTTTT CASRLGQATNEKLFF . . TRBJ1-4 TRBV5-1
TGCACCAGCAGCCAAGGTCGTGTTACTCGGAGGGATACGCAGTATTTT CTSSQGRVTRRDTQYF . . TRBJ2-3 TRBV1
TGTGCCAGCAGCTCGGGACTAGCGGGAGTAACGAACACCGGGGAGCTGTTTTTT CASSSGLAGVTNTGELFF . TRBD2 TRBJ2-2 TRBV7-2
TGTGCCAGCTCACCGGAGAGCGGTAGCAATCAGCCCCAGCATTTT CASSPESGSNQPQHF . . TRBJ1-5 TRBV18
TGTGCCAGCAGCCAGACACCGGGACTAGCGGGAGGGTTCAAAAACATTCAGTACTTC CASSQTPGLAGGFKNIQYF . TRBD2 TRBJ2-4 TRBV3-1/TRBV3-2
TGTGCCAGCAGTGAGACTAGCGCCACAGATACGCAGTATTTT CASSETSATDTQYF . TRBD2 TRBJ2-3 TRBV6-4
TGTGCCAGCACCCCTAGCGGGATTTACAATGAGCAGTTCTTC CASTPSGIYNEQFF few TRBD2 TRBJ2-1 TRBV27
TGTGCCAGCAGCGTAGGATCCAGGGGTAACCAAGAGACCCAGTACTTC CASSVGSRGNQETQYF . . TRBJ2-5 TRBV9
TGTGCTAGTGGCCTTCGCTACGAGCAGTACTTC CASGLRYEQYF . . TRBJ2-7 TRBV12-5
TGTGCCATCAGTGAGCCGACAGGTCTGGAGACCCAGTACTTC CAISEPTGLETQYF . . TRBJ2-5 TRBV10-3
TGCGCCAGCAGCCGGGGGGAATACAATGAGCAGTTCTTC CASSRGEYNEQFF . . TRBJ2-1 TRBV4-1
TGTGCCAGCAGCTATGACAGCTACAATTCACCCCTCCACTTT CASSYDSYNSPLHF . . TRBJ1-6 TRBV5-6
TGTGCCAGCAGTGAATGGGATATCCAAGAGACCCAGTACTTC CASSEWDIQETQYF . . TRBJ2-5 TRBV6-1
TGTGCCAGTAGTTCCTACAGGGGGTTGGACACTGAAGCTTTCTTT CASSSYRGLDTEAFF . TRBD1 TRBJ1-1 TRBV19
TGTGCCAGCTGGATGGCGGGAGGGCCTAATGAGCAGTTCTTC CASWMAGGPNEQFF . TRBD2 TRBJ2-1 TRBV6-5
TGTGCCAGCAGTTTATGGGGGGGACTGGGCGTGGAGGAGACCCAGTACTTC CASSLWGGLGVEETQYF . TRBD2 TRBJ2-5 TRBV27
TGTGCCAGCAGACAGGGTTCCTATAATTCACCCCTCCACTTT CASRQGSYNSPLHF . . TRBJ1-6 TRBV6-5
TGTGCCAGCTCACCCCCCGGGACTTATGCAGGGACCCAGTACTTC CASSPPGTYAGTQYF . . TRBJ2-5 TRBV18
TGTGCCAGCAGCTACGTGCCCGGACCCACGAACACCGGGGAGCTGTTTTTT CASSYVPGPTNTGELFF . . TRBJ2-2 TRBV7-9
TGTGCCAGCAGTCCCCGGAGGGGGGCTGCGTGGGGACCAGACAATGAGCAGTTCTTC CASSPRRGAAWGPDNEQFF . . TRBJ2-1 TRBV28
TGTGCCACCAGTACCTCGGAGCCTCCCTACGAGCAGTACTTC CATSTSEPPYEQYF . . TRBJ2-7 TRBV24-1
TGTGCCAGCAGCGACCGGCCGTTGAGACAGGGAAACACAGATACGCAGTATTTT CASSDRPLRQGNTDTQYF . TRBD1 TRBJ2-3 TRBV6-4
TGCGCCAGCAGCTTCGGGGACAGTAACTATGGCTACACCTTC CASSFGDSNYGYTF . TRBD1 TRBJ1-2 TRBV5-1
TGTGCCAGCTCAAGGGACAGGGCGAACACTGAAGCTTTCTTT CASSRDRANTEAFF . TRBD1 TRBJ1-1 TRBV18
TGCGCCAGCAGCCAAGATGCTCTAGCGGGGTCCACGCAGTATTTT CASSQDALAGSTQYF . TRBD2 TRBJ2-3 TRBV4-3